The rows below give T cell receptor beta chains drawn from one sample of a study of T-cell reconstitution after alpha-beta-depleted transplantation in children. TCRdb independently ran MiXCR on the PCR reads; one entry per CDR3 protein. The table has 190,000 or so distinct CDR3 sequences, about 6% seen once. The source material was PBMCs, sampled before TCRalphabeta/CD19-depleted stem cell transplant. The receptors come from a girl under three years old with combined immunodeficiency, due to receive a stem cell transplant. Each CDR3 is given with its conserved first and last residue. The order of the fields is V gene, D gene, clone size, J gene, CDR3 DNA, CDR3 protein. D genes are given only for firm matches. Clone size is not always given. Where it is, it says once, few, many or a class for expanded clones.

>TRBV6-5|TRBD1|many|TRBJ1-1
TGTGCCAGCTCGGGGGAACAGGGGATACGAGCTTTCTTT
CASSGEQGIRAFF
>TRBV14|NA|many|TRBJ2-3
TGTGCCAGCAGCCATACAGGGACAGATACGCAGTATTTT
CASSHTGTDTQYF
>TRBV12-3/TRBV12-4|NA|many|TRBJ1-4
TGTGCCAGCAGTCTGGGACACGGAAGTGAAAAACTGTTTTTT
CASSLGHGSEKLFF
>TRBV7-6|NA|few|TRBJ1-6
TGTGCCAGCAGCTCACGACCCTCCAAGGATTCACCCCTCCACTTT
CASSSRPSKDSPLHF
>TRBV6-2/TRBV6-3|TRBD1|many|TRBJ2-2
TGTGCCCAAGGGGAGACAGGGGAAACCGGGGAGCTGTTTTTT
CAQGETGETGELFF
>TRBV5-1|NA|many|TRBJ2-7
TGCGCCAGCAGCTCCTCAGCCAGGATTGAGCCTTACGAGCAGTACTTC
CASSSSARIEPYEQYF
>TRBV4-2|NA|many|TRBJ2-1
TGTGCCAGCAGCCAAGATAGAGGACCAAGCGGGTACAATGAGCAGTTCTTC
CASSQDRGPSGYNEQFF
>TRBV19|NA|many|TRBJ1-5
TGTGCCAGCATTTCTGTCGGGGGCCGGCAGCCCCAGCATTTT
CASISVGGRQPQHF
>TRBV20-1|NA|NA|TRBJ2-3
TGCAGTGCTAGTAGGAGTTTCGTCCCAGATACGCAGTATTTT
CSASRSFVPDTQYF
>TRBV4-1|NA|many|TRBJ2-1
TGCGCCAGCAGCCAAGAGAGATTGGAAAGCTCCTACAATGAGCAGTTCTTC
CASSQERLESSYNEQFF
>TRBV13|NA|many|TRBJ2-7
TGTGCCAGCAGCTTGGGTGGGAATGTTGCGTACGAGCAGTACTTC
CASSLGGNVAYEQYF